This TCR gamma chain was obtained from a study of γδ T cells in repeated Plasmodium falciparum infection. Study in general: Donors had four controlled P. falciparum NF54 infections over 644 days. Samples were taken at baseline, before some infections, and 21 days after each. Malian samples came from no-transmission periods or across acute febrile malaria episodes.

For this clone: The antigen is undetermined. TCRdb records a much larger clone's protein for this DNA, with a difference at residue 9 that likely arises from a read error; the protein given is the translation of the DNA.

The germline V gene has CDR1 EGSTGY and CDR2 YDSYTSSV. This CDR3 comprises 11 residues. Bulk repertoires came from Vgamma9/Vdelta2+ or Vdelta2-negative gammadelta T cells flow-sorted from PBMC. TCRdb re-identified clones in the multiplex PCR reads via CATT. Among 25,000 to 35,000 gamma-chain clones listed, approximately 1.4% were seen once. General study points: Vdelta2-negative gammadelta repertoires appeared less diverse and less shared in Malian than Australian children.

Input material: gamma-delta T cells from blood. For the V gene the call is TRGV4; the J gene has no call. This receptor was identified in a pool of human donors (malaria-infected and uninfected, not separated). This CDR3 is CATWDDHKELF. Written as DNA, the CDR3 is TGTGCCACCTGGGATGACCATAAGGAACTCTTT.